This paragraph covers one T cell receptor (beta chain) sequence. It has no known antigen specificity. No per-base quality is available; no much larger clone lies one base away. The sample belongs to a study of shared clonotypes between healthy human individuals (TCRdb year 2020). About the study as a whole: A couple of women and a few men aged 18 to 49 years were included in the cohort. Per donor, three plates each were used for CD4 naive and CD4 memory, two for CD8 naive, and one for CD8 memory. To estimate repertoire size and how much clonotypes are shared between individuals, the study performed deep sequencing of blood TCR repertoires from roughly five healthy adults. To increase sequencing depth and limit assay-specific biases, different laboratories used diverse techniques to prepare libraries and sequence TCR repertoires. Per donor, leukapheresis produced somewhere between about 0.9 and 9 billion PBMCs. On the study overall, not on this receptor specifically: Based on pairwise subsampling, the degree of clonotype sharing among donors was expected to be affected by sequencing depth. Naive subsets generally had larger estimated clonotype richness than memory subsets did. The small number of donors limited the genetic and exposure-history diversity represented. When a few donors were compared, the shared fraction of clonotypes was about 5% for naive CD4, 3% to 4% for naive CD8, 2.3% for memory CD4, and roughly 0.43% for memory CD8. Sampling was restricted to blood, and TCR repertoires in tissue are likely to differ from TCR repertoires in blood. Higher generation probabilities were observed for clonotypes shared by all four sorted-subset donors than for non-shared clonotypes. Incomplete sequencing was indicated by rarefaction of sorted-subset datasets, despite the large sequencing depth.

Sequences LNHDA (CDR1) and SQIVND (CDR2) are obtained from the germline V gene (reference sequence). V drops 11 bases and J drops 5 bases, leaving 15 bases in between. The CDR3 has 12 amino acids, counting the end cysteine and phenylalanine. The sequence is cut down to CDR3 DNA, 36 bases in frame from base 1. Using the deep immunoSEQ assay, TCR CDR3 regions were amplified from genomic DNA by multiplex PCR. Extracted genomic DNA from each cell subset was spread evenly across all wells of several immunoSEQ 96-well plates, with each plate serving as a replicate. For sorted subsets, approximately 190 ng of genomic DNA, equivalent to tens of thousands of T cell genomes, went into each replicate PCR. Purified libraries were measured with a Qubit 3.0 fluorometer, size-checked on a Bioanalyzer 2100, and measured again with the KAPA Library Quantification kit. Every immunoSEQ 96-well plate was sequenced on a dedicated single-read 150-cycle Illumina NextSeq 550 flow cell. As for the original processing: The immunoSEQ output contained only junctional sequences without quality scores, so filtering could not match that applied to full-length reads. To assign V/J genes and CDR3, sequences were annotated using PyIR, a Python wrapper for IgBLAST v1.9, with IMGT germline references. Reads were removed for weak V/J assignments (E-value above 1e-6), missing CDR3, stop codons, out-of-frame junctions, or ambiguous translated residues. V3J clonotypes were defined as sequences sharing an identical inferred V gene, J gene, and CDR3 amino acid sequence. The percentage overlap between two repertoires was calculated by dividing the number of shared unique clonotypes by the size of the smaller repertoire. RTK rarefaction, the Chao1 estimator, and Recon v2.1 estimates of unobserved clonotypes were used to assess repertoire richness. Generation probabilities for all TCRbeta clonotypes obtained by the gDNA method from a few donors were computed using OLGA. TCRdb retrieved this table from immuneACCESS and kept in-frame rearrangements only. Not all clones are present; in checked studies, unresolved V genes account for under half, and no reason is known for the remainder. That table is the source of V, J and clone size, and D and trimming were worked out from the DNA. This sample lists about 1.9 million clones; 85% to 95% were detected once. Clones ranked in the top ten supply around 1.7% of the sample.

CD8 naive samples were CD45RO-negative cells positively selected for CCR7, giving a CD45RA+CCR7+ population that excluded TemRA cells. Donors were healthy HIV-negative adults with no recently reported acute infections or vaccinations. Only Caucasian adults living in Nashville, Tennessee, USA were represented among the donors. Blood was collected by leukapheresis, and PBMCs were isolated by Ficoll-Histopaque density gradient centrifugation and then cryopreserved in liquid nitrogen vapor phase. Analytical flow cytometry was used to check the purity and quantity of each magnetically sorted T cell population. Each sorted fraction had its genomic DNA isolated and then quantified by UV absorbance on a Nanodrop 2000c.

This sequence uses TRBV19 and TRBJ1-2; there is no confident call for the D gene. Sequenced sample: naive CD8+ T cells from PBMCs. What this sample's cell subset or site label stands for: CD45RA+CCR7+. The sequence was collected from a young man in good health. Some clones in this sample may be carry-over from other donors' samples. The CDR3 reads as follows: CALPGREYGYTF. At the DNA level, the sequence is TGTGCCCTCCCGGGCAGAGAATATGGCTACACCTTC.